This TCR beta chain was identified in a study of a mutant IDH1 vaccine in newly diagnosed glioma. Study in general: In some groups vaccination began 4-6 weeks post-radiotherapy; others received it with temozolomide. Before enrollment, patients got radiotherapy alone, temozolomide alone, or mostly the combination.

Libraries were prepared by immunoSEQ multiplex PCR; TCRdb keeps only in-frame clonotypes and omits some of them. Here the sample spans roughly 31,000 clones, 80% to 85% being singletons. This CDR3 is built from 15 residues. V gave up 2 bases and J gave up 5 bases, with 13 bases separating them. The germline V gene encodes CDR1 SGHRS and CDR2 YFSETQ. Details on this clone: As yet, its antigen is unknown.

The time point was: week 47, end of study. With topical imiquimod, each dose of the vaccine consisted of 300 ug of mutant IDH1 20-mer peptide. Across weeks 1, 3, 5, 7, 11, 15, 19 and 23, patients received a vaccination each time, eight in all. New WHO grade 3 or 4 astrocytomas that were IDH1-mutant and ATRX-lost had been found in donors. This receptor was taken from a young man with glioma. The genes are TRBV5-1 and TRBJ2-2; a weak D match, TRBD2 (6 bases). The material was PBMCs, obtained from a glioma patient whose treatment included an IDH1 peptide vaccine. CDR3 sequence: CASSFSGDWTGELFF. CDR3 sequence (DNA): TGCGCCAGCAGCTTCTCGGGAGATTGGACCGGGGAGCTGTTTTTT.